The source of this TCR beta chain is a study of a mutant IDH1 vaccine in newly diagnosed glioma. Across the study: First vaccine doses came 4-6 weeks after radiotherapy alone, or with temozolomide cycles. Patients were pretreated with radiotherapy, temozolomide, or both, mostly both.

Study conclusions and caveats: Vaccine-induced immune responses were detected in about 95% of patients.

V was pared by 1 base and J by 1 base, with 20 bases between. Germline V CDR1 and CDR2: SGHTS, YDEGEE. The CDR3 runs to 18 residues. A note on this clone: Its specificity is unknown.

Indicated time point: week 23, last vaccination. The vaccine gave 300 ug of a 20-mer mutant IDH1 peptide subcutaneously per dose. Donors harbored newly found WHO grade 3 or 4 IDH1-mutant, ATRX-lost astrocytomas. Some clones are missing from TCRdb's copy, which holds only in-frame ones; the method was immunoSEQ multiplex PCR. The sample carries 77,000 or so clones, around 85% recorded once. The chain uses TRBV5-8 and TRBJ1-1; the D is unclear. Sequencing was performed on PBMCs, taken from a glioma patient whose treatment included an IDH1 peptide vaccine. This sequence originates from a woman aged 45 to 65 with glioma. This CDR3 reads CASSLSSPLNEKNTEAFF. The CDR3 DNA is TGTGCCAGCAGCTTGTCTTCCCCCCTGAACGAAAAGAACACTGAAGCTTTCTTT.